Listed below are T cell receptor beta chains from one sample, sequenced in a study of sequential checkpoint blockade in melanoma. The assay was immunoSEQ multiplex PCR, and TCRdb's table has in-frame clones only and misses some. This sample carries approximately 29,000 clones, 83% of them seen once, and the ten largest clones take roughly a sixth. Sequenced material: CD8+ T cells sorted from blood (inferred from file names), taken from a patient given nivolumab and ipilimumab in sequence. The source of these receptors is a human donor with melanoma. CDR3s include the opening cysteine and the closing phenylalanine or tryptophan. A D gene is named only where the DNA matches it firmly. Not every row has a clone size; where given, it reads once, few, many or a size class.

TRBJ2-1 | - | - | TRBV19 | CASSIVPGGLNEQFF | TGTGCCAGTAGTATAGTCCCGGGGGGCCTGAATGAGCAGTTCTTC
TRBJ2-2 | TRBD1 | - | TRBV29-1 | CSVGDSNTGELFF | TGCAGCGTTGGGGACAGCAACACCGGGGAGCTGTTTTTT
TRBJ2-3 | TRBD2 | - | TRBV13 | CASSLSVAGVAGDTQYF | TGTGCCAGCAGCTTGTCGGTAGCGGGGGTCGCTGGAGATACGCAGTATTTT
TRBJ1-2 | - | - | TRBV9 | CASSGGSYYGYTF | TGTGCCAGCAGCGGAGGGTCTTACTATGGCTACACCTTC
TRBJ1-2 | - | - | TRBV6-5 | CASTGGYGYTF | TGTGCCAGCACTGGCGGCTATGGCTACACCTTC
TRBJ2-1 | - | - | TRBV9 | CASSVGVGGFYNEQFF | TGTGCCAGCAGCGTAGGGGTGGGGGGATTTTACAATGAGCAGTTCTTC
TRBJ1-1 | - | - | TRBV9 | CASSVGGQSNTEAFF | TGTGCCAGCAGCGTAGGGGGACAATCGAACACTGAAGCTTTCTTT
TRBJ1-1 | TRBD1 | - | TRBV5-4 | CASRFGQGSLNTEAFF | TGTGCCAGCAGGTTCGGACAGGGTAGTCTGAACACTGAAGCTTTCTTT
TRBJ1-2 | TRBD1 | - | TRBV11-2 | CASSPEADRGNYGYTF | TGTGCCAGCAGCCCTGAGGCGGACAGGGGTAACTATGGCTACACCTTC
TRBJ2-5 | - | - | TRBV10-2 | CATQGFKETQYF | TGCGCCACCCAGGGTTTCAAAGAGACCCAGTACTTC
TRBJ2-2 | - | - | TRBV7-8 | CASSFGGGSTGELFF | TGTGCCAGCAGCTTCGGCGGGGGCTCCACCGGGGAGCTGTTTTTT
TRBJ2-1 | TRBD2 | - | TRBV19 | CASRDKVSGGAFNEQFF | TGTGCCAGTAGGGACAAAGTTAGCGGGGGGGCCTTCAATGAGCAGTTCTTC
TRBJ1-6 | - | few | TRBV10-3 | CAISEDRQDSPLHF | TGTGCCATCAGTGAGGATAGGCAGGATTCACCCCTCCACTTT
TRBJ2-5 | TRBD1 | - | TRBV4-1 | CASSSRQGSMETQYF | TGCGCCAGCAGCTCCCGACAGGGGAGTATGGAGACCCAGTACTTC
TRBJ2-1 | - | - | TRBV19 | CASSLVGPGMVGEQFF | TGTGCCAGTTCTCTGGTGGGTCCAGGGATGGTCGGTGAGCAGTTCTTC
TRBJ1-5 | TRBD1 | - | TRBV7-2 | CASTQTGGGVSNQPQHF | TGTGCCAGCACCCAGACAGGGGGCGGCGTGAGCAATCAGCCCCAGCATTTT
TRBJ2-3 | - | - | TRBV5-4 | CASSPRVGTDTQYF | TGTGCCAGCAGCCCCAGGGTTGGCACAGATACGCAGTATTTT
TRBJ2-1 | TRBD1 | - | TRBV4-1 | CASSQDRDRDNEQFF | TGCGCCAGCAGCCAAGATCGGGACAGGGATAATGAGCAGTTCTTC
TRBJ1-2 | TRBD1 | - | TRBV27 | CASSLRGQGLGGYTF | TGTGCCAGCAGTTTACGGGGACAGGGTCTGGGTGGCTACACCTTC
TRBJ2-7 | - | few | TRBV5-6 | CASLFYEQYF | TGTGCCAGCCTTTTTTACGAGCAGTACTTC
TRBJ2-1 | TRBD2 | - | TRBV9 | CASSVAASGSLNEQFF | TGTGCCAGCAGCGTAGCGGCTAGCGGGAGTTTGAATGAGCAGTTCTTC
TRBJ1-2 | - | - | TRBV29-1 | CSVEVMGGYYGYTF | TGCAGCGTTGAAGTCATGGGAGGCTACTATGGCTACACCTTC
TRBJ1-5 | TRBD1 | once | TRBV27 | CASSRTGVDQPQHF | TGTGCCAGCAGCCGGACAGGGGTGGATCAGCCCCAGCATTTT
TRBJ1-2 | - | - | TRBV7-3 | CASSFFQGYGYTF | TGTGCCAGCAGCTTTTTTCAGGGGTATGGCTACACCTTC
TRBJ1-2 | - | - | TRBV19 | CASSIAFWRGYGYTF | TGTGCCAGTAGTATAGCGTTCTGGCGGGGCTATGGCTACACCTTC
TRBJ2-7 | TRBD2 | few | TRBV4-2 | CASSRAGPIYEQYF | TGTGCCAGCAGCCGAGCGGGGCCCATCTACGAGCAGTACTTC
TRBJ2-7 | TRBD2 | - | TRBV6-5 | CASSTSGDSYEQYF | TGTGCCAGCAGTACTAGCGGGGACTCCTACGAGCAGTACTTC
TRBJ1-4 | - | - | TRBV19 | CASSILGSGTNEKLFF | TGTGCCAGTAGTATTCTCGGTTCTGGAACTAATGAAAAACTGTTTTTT
TRBJ2-1 | - | - | TRBV4-2 | CASSQVRADNEQFF | TGTGCCAGCAGCCAAGTAAGAGCGGACAATGAGCAGTTCTTC
TRBJ2-3 | TRBD1 | - | TRBV6-4 | CASSGGQGASTDTQYF | TGTGCCAGCAGTGGGGGACAGGGGGCTAGCACAGATACGCAGTATTTT
TRBJ2-1 | - | - | TRBV7-3 | CASSSPLDYNEQFF | TGTGCCAGCAGCTCCCCGTTAGACTACAATGAGCAGTTCTTC
TRBJ1-2 | - | - | TRBV7-2 | CASSLTGGPNYGYTF | TGTGCCAGCAGCTTAACGGGGGGACCGAACTATGGCTACACCTTC